Sequencing of this T cell receptor beta chain was carried out in a study of cytomegalovirus exposure and HLA in healthy donors. Study details: Prior work identified 117 million unique TCR beta sequences in about 179 million T cells.

The PCR employed 60 Vbeta primers together with 13 Jbeta primers. Clones were sequenced by immunoSEQ multiplex PCR, and TCRdb holds only the in-frame ones, with some missing. Of 160,000 or so clones in the sample, 80% were seen once. The V segment lost 4 bases and the J segment 3 bases; nucleotides outside the gene matches: 19. CDR3 size: 19 residues. The germline V gene encodes CDR1 LNHDA and CDR2 SQIVND (reference sequence). This receptor was identified in a man aged 18 to 35 in good health and CMV-seropositive. This chain links TRBV19 with TRBJ2-7, with 9 bases aligning to TRBD2. The sample consisted of PBMCs. This CDR3 is CASSKDGLAGRNWLYEQYF. The CDR3 nucleotides read TGTGCCAGTAGTAAGGACGGCCTAGCGGGACGGAATTGGCTCTACGAGCAGTACTTC. Using reference TRBV19 and TRBJ2-7 for the parts outside the CDR3, the full variable domain is DGGITQSPKYLFRKEGQNVTLSCEQNLNHDAMYWYRQDPGQGLRLIYYSQIVNDFQKGDIAEGYSVSREKKESFPLTVTSAQKNPTAFYLCASSKDGLAGRNWLYEQYFGPGTRLTVT.